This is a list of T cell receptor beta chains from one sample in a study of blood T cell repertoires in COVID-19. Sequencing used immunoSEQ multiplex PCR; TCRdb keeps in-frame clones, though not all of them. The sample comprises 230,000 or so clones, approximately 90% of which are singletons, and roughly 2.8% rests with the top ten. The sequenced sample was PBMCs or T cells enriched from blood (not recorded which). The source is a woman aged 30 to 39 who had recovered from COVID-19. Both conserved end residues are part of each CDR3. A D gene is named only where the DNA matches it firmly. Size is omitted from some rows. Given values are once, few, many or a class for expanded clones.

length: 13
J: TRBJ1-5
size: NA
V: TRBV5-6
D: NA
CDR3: CASSLRVGQPQHF
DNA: TGTGCCAGCAGCCTCAGGGTGGGTCAGCCCCAGCATTTT

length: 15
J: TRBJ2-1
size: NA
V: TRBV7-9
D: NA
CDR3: CASSLRGWGYNEQFF
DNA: TGTGCCAGCAGCTTAAGGGGCTGGGGCTACAATGAGCAGTTCTTC

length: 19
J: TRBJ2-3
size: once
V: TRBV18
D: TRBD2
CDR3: CASSPGFGGGAAVTDTQYF
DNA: TGTGCCAGCTCACCAGGGTTCGGCGGGGGGGCAGCGGTCACAGATACGCAGTATTTT

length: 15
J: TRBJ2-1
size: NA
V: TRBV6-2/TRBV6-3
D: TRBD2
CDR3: CASSPRVGGNNEQFF
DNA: TGTGCCAGCAGTCCCCGGGTCGGGGGGAACAATGAGCAGTTCTTC

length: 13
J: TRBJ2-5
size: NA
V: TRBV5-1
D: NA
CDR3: CASSLGGAETQYF
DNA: TGCGCTAGCAGCTTGGGGGGAGCAGAGACCCAGTACTTC

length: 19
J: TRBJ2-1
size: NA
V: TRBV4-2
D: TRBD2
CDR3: CASSQDPSERGGRSREQFF
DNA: TGTGCCAGCAGCCAAGACCCTTCGGAGCGGGGGGGCCGGTCGCGTGAGCAGTTCTTC

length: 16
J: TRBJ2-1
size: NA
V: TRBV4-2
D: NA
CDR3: CASSQEGGGAYNEQFF
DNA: TGTGCCAGCAGCCAAGAAGGTGGGGGGGCATACAATGAGCAGTTCTTC

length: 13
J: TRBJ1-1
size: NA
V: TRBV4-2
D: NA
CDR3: CASSQEKQGAAFF
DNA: TGTGCCAGCAGCCAAGAAAAACAGGGAGCAGCTTTCTTT

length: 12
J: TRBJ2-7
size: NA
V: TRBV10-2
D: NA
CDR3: CASSEHIYEQYF
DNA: TGCGCCAGCAGTGAGCACATCTACGAGCAGTACTTC

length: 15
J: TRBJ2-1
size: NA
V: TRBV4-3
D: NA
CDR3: CASSQVVSSYNEQFF
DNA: TGCGCCAGCAGCCAAGTTGTGAGCTCCTACAATGAGCAGTTCTTC

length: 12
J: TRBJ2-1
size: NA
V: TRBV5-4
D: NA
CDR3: CASSLVRGALFF
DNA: TGTGCCAGCAGCTTGGTACGGGGGGCCTTGTTCTTC

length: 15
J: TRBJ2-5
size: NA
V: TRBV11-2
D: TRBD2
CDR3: CASSLLAGFQETQYF
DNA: TGTGCCAGCAGCTTGTTAGCGGGGTTTCAAGAGACCCAGTACTTC

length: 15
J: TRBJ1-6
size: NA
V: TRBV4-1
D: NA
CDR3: CASSQLGGYNSPLHF
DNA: TGCGCCAGCAGCCAACTGGGGGGGTATAATTCACCCCTCCACTTT

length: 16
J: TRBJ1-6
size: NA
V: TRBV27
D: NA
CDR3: CASTKIRTVENSPLHF
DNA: TGTGCCAGCACCAAAATTAGGACAGTGGAGAATTCACCCCTCCACTTT

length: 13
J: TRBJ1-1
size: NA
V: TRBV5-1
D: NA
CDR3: CASSRGGDTEAFF
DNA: TGCGCCAGCAGCCGGGGAGGGGACACTGAAGCTTTCTTT

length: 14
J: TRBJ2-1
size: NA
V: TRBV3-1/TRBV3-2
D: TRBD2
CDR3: CASISSLAGGRQFF
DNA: TGTGCCAGCATTTCCAGCCTAGCGGGGGGGAGGCAGTTCTTC

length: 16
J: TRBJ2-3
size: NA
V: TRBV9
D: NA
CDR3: CASSPGVAGAGDTQYF
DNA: TGTGCCAGCAGCCCAGGGGTGGCGGGGGCCGGGGATACGCAGTATTTT

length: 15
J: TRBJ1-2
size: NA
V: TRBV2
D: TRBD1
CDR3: CASSEGGTGGRGYTF
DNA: TGTGCCAGCAGTGAAGGGGGGACAGGGGGCCGTGGCTACACCTTC

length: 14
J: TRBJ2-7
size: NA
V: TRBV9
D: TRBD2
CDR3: CASSLSGGAEEQYF
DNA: TGTGCCAGCAGCCTTAGCGGGGGGGCGGAGGAGCAGTACTTC

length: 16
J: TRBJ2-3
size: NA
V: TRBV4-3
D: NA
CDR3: CASSQEGQASTDTQYF
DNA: TGCGCCAGCAGCCAAGAGGGGCAGGCTAGCACAGATACGCAGTATTTT

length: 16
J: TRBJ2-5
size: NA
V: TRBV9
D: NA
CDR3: CASSPRADGLQETQYF
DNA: TGTGCCAGCAGCCCCCGTGCAGACGGACTCCAAGAGACCCAGTACTTC

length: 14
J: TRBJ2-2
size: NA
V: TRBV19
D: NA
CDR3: CASIQVGNTGELFF
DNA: TGTGCCAGTATACAGGTGGGGAACACCGGGGAGCTGTTTTTT

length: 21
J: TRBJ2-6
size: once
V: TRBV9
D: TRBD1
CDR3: CASSERGPQGAFLPGANVLTF
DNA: TGTGCCAGCAGCGAGAGGGGACCTCAGGGGGCCTTCCTACCTGGGGCCAACGTCCTGACTTTC

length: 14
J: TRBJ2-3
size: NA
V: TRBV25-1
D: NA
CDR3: CASSEWGGSDTQYF
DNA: TGTGCCAGCAGTGAATGGGGCGGATCAGATACGCAGTATTTT

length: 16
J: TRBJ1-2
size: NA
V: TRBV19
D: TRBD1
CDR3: CASSIGSPGTGNGYTF
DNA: TGTGCCAGTAGTATAGGGAGTCCCGGGACAGGGAATGGCTACACCTTC

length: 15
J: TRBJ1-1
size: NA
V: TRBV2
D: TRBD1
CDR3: CASTITGVMNTEAFF
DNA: TGTGCCAGCACAATTACAGGGGTGATGAACACTGAAGCTTTCTTT

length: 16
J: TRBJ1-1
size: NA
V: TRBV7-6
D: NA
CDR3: CASSSFRGSMNTEAFF
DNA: TGTGCCAGCAGCTCTTTCAGGGGCAGCATGAACACTGAAGCTTTCTTT

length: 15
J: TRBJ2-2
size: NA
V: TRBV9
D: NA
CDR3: CASSPQARNTGELFF
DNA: TGTGCCAGCAGCCCCCAAGCACGGAACACCGGGGAGCTGTTTTTT

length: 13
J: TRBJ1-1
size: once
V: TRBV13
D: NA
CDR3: CASSGEVNTEAFF
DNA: TGTGCCAGCAGCGGGGAGGTAAACACTGAAGCTTTCTTT

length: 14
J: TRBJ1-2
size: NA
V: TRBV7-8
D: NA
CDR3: CASSPSTGGYGYTF
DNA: TGTGCCAGCAGCCCCTCGACAGGAGGCTATGGCTACACCTTC

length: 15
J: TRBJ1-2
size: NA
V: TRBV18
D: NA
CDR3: CASSPLDQGYYGYTF
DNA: TGTGCCAGCTCACCCCTTGACCAGGGCTATTACGGCTACACCTTC

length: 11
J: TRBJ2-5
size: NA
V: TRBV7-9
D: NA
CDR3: CASSFGETQYF
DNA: TGTGCCAGCAGCTTCGGAGAGACCCAGTACTTC

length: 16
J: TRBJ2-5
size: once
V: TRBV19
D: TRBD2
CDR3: CASSAGTSGRGETQYF
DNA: TGTGCCAGTAGTGCCGGGACTAGCGGCCGGGGGGAGACCCAGTACTTC

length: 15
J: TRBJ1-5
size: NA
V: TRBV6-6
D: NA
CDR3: CASSPEGVHNQPQHF
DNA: TGTGCCAGCAGCCCCGAGGGGGTTCACAATCAGCCCCAGCATTTT

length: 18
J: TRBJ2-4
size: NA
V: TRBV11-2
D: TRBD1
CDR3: CASSGRNRGSVAKNIQYF
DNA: TGTGCCAGCAGCGGCCGCAACAGGGGGTCAGTGGCCAAAAACATTCAGTACTTC

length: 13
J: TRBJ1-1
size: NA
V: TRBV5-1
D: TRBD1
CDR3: CASSPTGATEAFF
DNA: TGCGCCAGCAGCCCGACAGGGGCCACTGAAGCTTTCTTT

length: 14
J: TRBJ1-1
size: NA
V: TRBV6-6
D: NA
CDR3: CASSYSEGDTEAFF
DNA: TGTGCCAGCAGTTACAGCGAGGGGGACACTGAAGCTTTCTTT

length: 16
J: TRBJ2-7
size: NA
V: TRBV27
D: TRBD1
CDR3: CASKPGQGLRLWEQYF
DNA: TGTGCCAGCAAACCGGGACAGGGGCTTCGACTATGGGAGCAGTACTTC

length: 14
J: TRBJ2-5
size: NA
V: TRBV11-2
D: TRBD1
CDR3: CASSPPGGPETQYF
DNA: TGTGCCAGCAGCCCCCCAGGGGGACCAGAGACCCAGTACTTC

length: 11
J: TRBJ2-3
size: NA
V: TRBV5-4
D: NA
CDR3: CASSLRDTQYF
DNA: TGTGCCAGCAGCTTGCGGGATACGCAGTATTTT

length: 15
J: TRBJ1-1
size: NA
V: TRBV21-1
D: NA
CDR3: CASSKCGRGNTEAFF
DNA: TGTGCCAGCAGCAAATGTGGCAGGGGGAACACTGAAGCTTTCTTT

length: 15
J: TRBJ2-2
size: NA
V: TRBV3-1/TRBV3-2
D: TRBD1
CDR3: CASSQGQGEAGELFF
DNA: TGTGCCAGCAGCCAGGGACAGGGAGAGGCCGGGGAGCTGTTTTTT

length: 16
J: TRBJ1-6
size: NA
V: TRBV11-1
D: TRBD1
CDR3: CASSFSDRERNSPLHF
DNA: TGTGCCAGCAGCTTCTCAGACAGGGAACGAAATTCACCCCTCCACTTT

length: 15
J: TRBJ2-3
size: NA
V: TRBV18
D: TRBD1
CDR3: CASSPMGQSTDTQYF
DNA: TGTGCCAGCTCACCAATGGGACAGAGCACAGATACGCAGTATTTT

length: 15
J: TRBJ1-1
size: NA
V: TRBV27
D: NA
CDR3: CASSFQGSMNTEAFF
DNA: TGTGCCAGCAGTTTCCAGGGTTCGATGAACACTGAAGCTTTCTTT

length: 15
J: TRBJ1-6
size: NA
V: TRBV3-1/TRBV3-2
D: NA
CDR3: CASSPRPVNNSPLHF
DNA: TGTGCCAGCAGCCCTCGTCCGGTAAATAATTCACCCCTCCACTTT

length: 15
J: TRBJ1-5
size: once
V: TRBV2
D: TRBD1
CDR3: CASSLWQGDFQPQHF
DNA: TGTGCCAGCAGCTTATGGCAGGGGGATTTTCAGCCCCAGCATTTT

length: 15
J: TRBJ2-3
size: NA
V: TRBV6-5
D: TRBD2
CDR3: CASSYVASGGDTQYF
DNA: TGTGCCAGCAGTTACGTTGCTAGCGGGGGGGATACGCAGTATTTT

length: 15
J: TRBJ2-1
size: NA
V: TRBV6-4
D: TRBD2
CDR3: CASSHRDYPYNEQFF
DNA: TGTGCCAGCAGCCACCGGGACTACCCCTACAATGAGCAGTTCTTC

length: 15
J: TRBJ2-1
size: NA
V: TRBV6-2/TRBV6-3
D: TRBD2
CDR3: CASSYVSSGGHEQFF
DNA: TGTGCCAGCAGTTACGTTTCTAGCGGGGGCCATGAGCAGTTCTTC

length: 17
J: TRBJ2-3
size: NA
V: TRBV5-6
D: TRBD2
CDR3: CASSGTSGLPSTDTQYF
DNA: TGTGCCAGCAGCGGGACTAGCGGGTTACCTAGCACAGATACGCAGTATTTT

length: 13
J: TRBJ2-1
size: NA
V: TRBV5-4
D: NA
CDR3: CASSPGELGEQFF
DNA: TGTGCCAGCAGCCCGGGAGAATTGGGTGAGCAGTTCTTC

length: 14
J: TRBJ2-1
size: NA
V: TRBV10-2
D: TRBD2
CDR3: CASPGLATHQGQFF
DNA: TGCGCCAGTCCGGGACTAGCGACCCATCAGGGGCAGTTCTTC

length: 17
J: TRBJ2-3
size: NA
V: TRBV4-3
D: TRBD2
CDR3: CASSQELGGGPTDTQYF
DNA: TGCGCCAGCAGCCAAGAGCTCGGGGGGGGGCCCACAGATACGCAGTATTTT

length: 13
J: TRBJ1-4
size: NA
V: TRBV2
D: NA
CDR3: CASSAQGEEKLFF
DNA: TGTGCCAGCAGTGCTCAGGGTGAAGAAAAACTGTTTTTT

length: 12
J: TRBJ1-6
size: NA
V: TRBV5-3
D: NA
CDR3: CARRRIRSPLHF
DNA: TGTGCCAGGCGGAGGATAAGGTCACCCCTCCACTTT

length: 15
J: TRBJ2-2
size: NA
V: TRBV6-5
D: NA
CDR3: CASSYSQTNTGELFF
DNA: TGTGCCAGCAGTTACTCACAGACGAACACCGGGGAGCTGTTTTTT